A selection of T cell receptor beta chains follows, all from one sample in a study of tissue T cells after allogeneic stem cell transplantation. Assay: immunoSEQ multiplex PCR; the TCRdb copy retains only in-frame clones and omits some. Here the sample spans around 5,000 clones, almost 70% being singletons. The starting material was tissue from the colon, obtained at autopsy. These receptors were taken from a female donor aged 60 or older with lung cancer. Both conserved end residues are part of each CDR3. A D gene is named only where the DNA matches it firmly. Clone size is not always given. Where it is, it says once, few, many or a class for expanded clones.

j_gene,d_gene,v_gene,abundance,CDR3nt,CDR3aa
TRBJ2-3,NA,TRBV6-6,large,TGTGCCAGCAGCTCCCATACGAGCACAGATACGCAGTATTTT,CASSSHTSTDTQYF
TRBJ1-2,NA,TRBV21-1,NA,TGTGCCAGCAGCAAAGTCCAAGGGGTGATCTATGGCTACACCTTC,CASSKVQGVIYGYTF
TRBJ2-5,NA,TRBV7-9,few,TGTGCCAGCAGCTTCGGGGGATCGTACCAAGAGACCCAGTACTTC,CASSFGGSYQETQYF
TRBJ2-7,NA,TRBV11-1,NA,TGTGCCAGCAGCTCCGCAGGGTCAACCTACGAGCAGTACTTC,CASSSAGSTYEQYF
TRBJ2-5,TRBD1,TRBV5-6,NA,TGTGCCAGCAGCTTCCGCGGGACAGGGTTTGAAGAGACCCAGTACTTC,CASSFRGTGFEETQYF
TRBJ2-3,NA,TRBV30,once,TGTGCCTGGAGTCGAGGGGGCACAGATACGCAGTATTTT,CAWSRGGTDTQYF
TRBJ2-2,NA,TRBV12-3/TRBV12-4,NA,TGTGCCAGCGGGGTCACCGGGGAGCTGTTTTTT,CASGVTGELFF
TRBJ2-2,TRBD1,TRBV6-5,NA,TGTGCCAGCATCTGGACAGGGGTTCCCGGGGAGCTGTTTTTT,CASIWTGVPGELFF
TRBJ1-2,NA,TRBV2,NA,TGTGCCAGCAAACGGGAGTCCCCCAACGTCTATGGCTACACCTTC,CASKRESPNVYGYTF
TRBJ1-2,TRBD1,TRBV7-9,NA,TGTGCCAGCAGCTTATCTGGACAGGGGCACCTTAACTATGGCTACACCTTC,CASSLSGQGHLNYGYTF
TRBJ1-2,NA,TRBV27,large,TGTGCCAGCAGTTTATCGGGGTGGAGTGGCTACACCTTC,CASSLSGWSGYTF
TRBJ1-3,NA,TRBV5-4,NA,TGTGCCAGCAGCTATGGGGTGGGGGGGCTTGCTGGAAACACCATATATTTT,CASSYGVGGLAGNTIYF
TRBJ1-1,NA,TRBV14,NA,TGTGCCAGCAGCTACTTCCGGGGGAACACTGAAGCTTTCTTT,CASSYFRGNTEAFF
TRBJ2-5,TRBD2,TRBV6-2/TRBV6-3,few,TGTGCCAGCAGTTACGGAAGAGGGGAGGGTCTAGAGACCCAGTACTTC,CASSYGRGEGLETQYF
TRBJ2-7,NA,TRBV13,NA,TGTGCCAGCAGCTTACTGGGGGAGCAGTACTTC,CASSLLGEQYF
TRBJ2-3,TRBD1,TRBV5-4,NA,TGTGCCAGCAGTAAGGGACAGGGCAAGACAGATACGCAGTATTTT,CASSKGQGKTDTQYF
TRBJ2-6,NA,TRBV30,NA,TGTGCCTGGCAACCAAGGTCAGGGGCCAACGTCCTGACTTTC,CAWQPRSGANVLTF
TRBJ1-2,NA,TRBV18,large,TGTGCCAGCTCACCAAGGTCAGCATCTGGCTACACCTTC,CASSPRSASGYTF
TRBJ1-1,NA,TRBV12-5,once,TGTGCTAGTGGCATCTCCTATGGAACTGAAGCTTTCTTT,CASGISYGTEAFF
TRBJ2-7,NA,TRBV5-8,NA,TGTGCCAGCAGCTTTTGGCTTTGGGGGCAGTACTTC,CASSFWLWGQYF
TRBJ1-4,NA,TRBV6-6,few,TGTGCCAGCAGACGAACAGGGTCTAATGAAAAACTGTTTTTT,CASRRTGSNEKLFF
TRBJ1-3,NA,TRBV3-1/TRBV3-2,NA,TGTGCCAGCAGCCCCCAGGGACTTCCCGGAAACACCATATATTTT,CASSPQGLPGNTIYF
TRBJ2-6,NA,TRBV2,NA,TGTGCCAGCAGCCGACAGACCCTCTTGACTTTC,CASSRQTLLTF
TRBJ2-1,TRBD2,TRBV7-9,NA,TGTGCCAGCAGCCCACGGCGACTAGCGGGAGGGCACAATGAGCAGTTCTTC,CASSPRRLAGGHNEQFF
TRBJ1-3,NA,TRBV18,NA,TGTGCCAGCTTACGGACAGAACATGGAAACACCATATATTTT,CASLRTEHGNTIYF
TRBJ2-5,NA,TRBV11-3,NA,TGTGCCAGCAGCCCTCGCAGCGGATATGAAGAGACCCAGTACTTC,CASSPRSGYEETQYF
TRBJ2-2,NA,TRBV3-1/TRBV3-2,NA,TGTGCCAGCAGCCCGTACCGGGAAACTAACCGGGAGCTGTTTTTT,CASSPYRETNRELFF
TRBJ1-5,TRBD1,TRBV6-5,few,TGTGCCAGCAGCTGGGGACAGAGCAATCAGCCCCAGCATTTT,CASSWGQSNQPQHF
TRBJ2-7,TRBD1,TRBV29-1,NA,TGCAGCGCCCACAGGGGTTCCTACGAGCAGTACTTC,CSAHRGSYEQYF
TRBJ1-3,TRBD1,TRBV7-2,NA,TGTGCCAGCAGCATCCTACCGTTCGGGACAGGGGTCGGAAACACCATATATTTT,CASSILPFGTGVGNTIYF
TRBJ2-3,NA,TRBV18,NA,TGTGCCAGCTCACCAAAGGTGTTAGCGGTTGATACGCAGTATTTT,CASSPKVLAVDTQYF
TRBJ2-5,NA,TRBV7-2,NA,TGTGCCAGCAGCCGGTACCAAGAGACCCAGTACTTC,CASSRYQETQYF
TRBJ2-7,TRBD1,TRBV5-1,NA,TGCGCCAGCAGCTCGGGACAGGGCTACGAGCAGTACTTC,CASSSGQGYEQYF
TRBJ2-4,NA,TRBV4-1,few,TGCGCCAGCAGCTCGAAGAGGGACACATCTAGGGCTTACGATAACATTCAGTACTTC,CASSSKRDTSRAYDNIQYF
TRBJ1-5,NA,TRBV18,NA,TGTGCCAGCTCCTGGACCGGAGCAGGCCAGCCCCAGCATTTT,CASSWTGAGQPQHF
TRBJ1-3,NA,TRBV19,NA,TGTGCCTCCCGACCCGGACTGATCTCTGGAAACACCATATATTTT,CASRPGLISGNTIYF
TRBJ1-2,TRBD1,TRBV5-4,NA,TGTGCCAGCCAGGGGGGGACAGGTATAAACTATGGCTACACCTTC,CASQGGTGINYGYTF
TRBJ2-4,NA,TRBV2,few,TGTGCCAGCAGTGTACAGGCGGCGGCCAAAAACATTCAGTACTTC,CASSVQAAAKNIQYF
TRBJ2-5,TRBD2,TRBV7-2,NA,TGTGCCAGCAGCCCAATCTATACGGGGGGGGAAGAGACCCAGTACTTC,CASSPIYTGGEETQYF